This T cell receptor beta chain originates from a study of blood T cell repertoires in COVID-19. At the level of the study: The cDNA or gDNA used as material had been derived from T cells, B-cell-depleted T cells, or PBMCs.

This clone was seen just once. Original processing methods: Amplification of reference gene primers was used by the study to estimate nucleated cell counts. Profiled with immunoSEQ multiplex PCR; TCRdb holds only in-frame clones, not every one. V and J calls and clone size are given by that table; D and trimming were obtained from the DNA. Of about 190,000 clones in the sample, 70% to 90% were seen once. Seattle's cohort entered during active infection and was followed longitudinally. CDR1 and CDR2 (germline): MNHEY, SMNVEV (reference sequence). After removal of 4 bases from V and 0 bases from J, the junction contained 3 bases not matched to a gene. The CDR3 contains 15 residues.

V is TRBV27 and J is TRBJ1-1; 9 bases line up with TRBD1. The sequence was obtained from a man older than 75 with COVID-19, enrolled during active disease. Sequencing was performed on peripheral blood. CDR3 sequence reads: CASSSRQGVNTEAFF. DNA of the CDR3: TGTGCCAGCAGTTCACGACAGGGGGTGAACACTGAAGCTTTCTTT.